This T cell receptor beta chain was recovered during a study of blood T cell repertoires in COVID-19. Overall study: Donors in the United States, Italy and Spain gave samples during acute or convalescent COVID-19. T cells, B-cell-depleted T cells, or PBMCs provided the cDNA or gDNA that served as material.

Per the original data handling: Reference gene primer amplification gave nucleated cell count estimates. TCRdb's table, derived via immunoSEQ multiplex PCR, lists solely in-frame clones and lacks some. Clonal size and the V and J genes are those of that table, whereas D and trimming came from the DNA. Altogether about 180,000 clones are present, over 60% being singletons, with the ten largest covering 26%. This CDR3 spans 13 amino acids. CDR1 LGHNA and CDR2 YNFKEQ come from the germline V gene. V shed 1 base and J shed 2 bases, with 6 bases lying between them. The clonotype comes from a woman aged 70-85 years with acute or convalescent COVID-19. Material: peripheral blood. The rearrangement joins TRBV4-2 to TRBJ2-7, with D hard to call. The CDR3 region is CASSQGPTYEQYF. CDR3 DNA sequence: TGTGCCAGCAGCCAAGGGCCGACCTACGAGCAGTACTTC.